These T cell receptor beta chains were read from a single sample in a study of T cell clones after liver transplantation. The assay was immunoSEQ multiplex PCR, and TCRdb's table has in-frame clones only and misses some. The profile shows tens of thousands of clones, 84% of them singletons. The sample in question was CD4+ T cells from blood, obtained 48 months after liver transplant. These receptors all come from a human patient who received a liver transplant. Part of the T cells may come from the graft donor. CDR3s include the opening cysteine and the closing phenylalanine or tryptophan. Each record gives: clone size, J gene, V gene, D gene, CDR3 DNA, CDR3 protein. A D gene is named only where the DNA matches it firmly. Part of the rows lack a size; the others show once, few, many or a class for expanded clones.

>.|TRBJ1-5|TRBV2|.
TGTGCCAGCGCGAGTGATAGCAATCAGCCCCAGCATTTT
CASASDSNQPQHF
>.|TRBJ2-5|TRBV6-6|.
TGTGCCAGCAGTTACCGAATGAAAGAGAGGGGGGAGACCCAGTACTTC
CASSYRMKERGETQYF
>.|TRBJ2-7|TRBV7-9|TRBD1
TGTGCCAGCAGCTTAAATCAGGGGGCCTACGAGCAGTACTTC
CASSLNQGAYEQYF
>.|TRBJ2-3|TRBV5-1|.
TGCGCCAGCAGCTTGGATCTCGCGGACCATGGTGGGCAGTATTTT
CASSLDLADHGGQYF
>.|TRBJ1-6|TRBV18|TRBD1
TGTGCCAGCTCACCCGACAGGGGTGGTAATTCACCCCTCCACTTT
CASSPDRGGNSPLHF
>.|TRBJ2-1|TRBV7-3|.
TGTGCCAGCAGCTTAAGCGGGATGTACAATGAGCAGTTCTTC
CASSLSGMYNEQFF
>.|TRBJ2-7|TRBV4-1|.
TGCGCCAGCAGCCAAGATGATTCGCAAAGGGGGTACGAGCAGTACTTC
CASSQDDSQRGYEQYF
>.|TRBJ2-1|TRBV5-5|TRBD2
TGTGCCAGCAGCTCAGGACTAGCGGGGGATATCTACAATGAGCAGTTCTTC
CASSSGLAGDIYNEQFF
>few|TRBJ1-4|TRBV13|TRBD1
TGTGCCAGCAGCTTAGGGTTGCCAGGGGGCTATTATGAAAAACTGTTTTTT
CASSLGLPGGYYEKLFF
>once|TRBJ2-1|TRBV7-2|.
TGTGCCAGCTCCGGAGGGCTAGCGTCGTACAATGAGCAGTTCTTC
CASSGGLASYNEQFF
>.|TRBJ2-3|TRBV5-5|.
TGTGCCAGCAGCTTGGACGGAATAAACACAGATACGCAGTATTTT
CASSLDGINTDTQYF
>.|TRBJ2-7|TRBV11-2|TRBD2
TGTGCCAGCAGTAATACAGGGGGCACTAGCGGGGGCCGGAGTCACGAGCAGTACTTC
CASSNTGGTSGGRSHEQYF
>once|TRBJ2-7|TRBV19|TRBD1
TGTGCCAGTAGTTCTACCAAACCGGGACAGGGCTACGAGCAGTACTTC
CASSSTKPGQGYEQYF
>.|TRBJ2-1|TRBV11-3|TRBD2
TGTGCCAGCAGTCTCAGCGGGGGTTACAATGAGCAGTTCTTC
CASSLSGGYNEQFF
>once|TRBJ2-7|TRBV5-6|.
TGTGCCAGCAGCTTAAACTCCTACGAGCAGTACTTC
CASSLNSYEQYF
>.|TRBJ2-7|TRBV4-2|TRBD2
TGTGCCAGCAGCCGCGGGGGACTAGTGTTGGGCGAGCAGTACTTC
CASSRGGLVLGEQYF
>.|TRBJ1-5|TRBV19|.
TGTGCCAGTAGATTAAGGGGGAGCAATCAGCCCCAGCATTTT
CASRLRGSNQPQHF
>.|TRBJ2-7|TRBV18|.
TGTGCCAGCTCACCTCAAGGTCACGCAAGTTACGAGCAGTACTTC
CASSPQGHASYEQYF
>.|TRBJ1-5|TRBV19|.
TGTGCCAGTAGTATAGTATCCGGGATTCAGCCCCAGCATTTT
CASSIVSGIQPQHF
>few|TRBJ1-2|TRBV6-4|.
TGTGCCAGCAGTGACAGAAACTATGGCTACACCTTC
CASSDRNYGYTF
>.|TRBJ2-1|TRBV29-1|TRBD2
TGCAGCTTTGAGCGCGGGAGGACCAATGAGCAGTTCTTC
CSFERGRTNEQFF
>.|TRBJ2-7|TRBV28|.
TGTGCCAGCAGTTTATATGAACAGGGCTACGAGCAGTACTTC
CASSLYEQGYEQYF
>.|TRBJ1-6|TRBV7-2|TRBD1
TGTGCCAGCAGCGCTATGGTGGGACAGGGCGAATCACCCCTCCACTTT
CASSAMVGQGESPLHF
>.|TRBJ1-1|TRBV5-1|.
TGCGCCAGCAGCTTGGTAGGGGGAGGCGTGAACACTGAAGCTTTCTTT
CASSLVGGGVNTEAFF
>.|TRBJ1-2|TRBV6-1|TRBD1
TGTGCCAGCAGTGAAACTTGGACAGGGATTCTCTATGGCTACACCTTC
CASSETWTGILYGYTF
>.|TRBJ2-1|TRBV9|TRBD2
TGTGCCAGCAGCGTTCGGGGACTAGCGGGAGTAGGGAATGAGCAGTTCTTC
CASSVRGLAGVGNEQFF
>.|TRBJ1-4|TRBV5-6|.
TGTGCCAGCAGCCGCCTTACAGGAGACGTGGTGTTTTTT
CASSRLTGDVVFF
>.|TRBJ2-7|TRBV15|.
TGTGCCACCAGCAGAGGGGCCGGGCACGAGCAGTACTTC
CATSRGAGHEQYF
>.|TRBJ2-3|TRBV7-2|.
TGTGCCAGCAGCTTAGACACCGACACAGATACGCAGTATTTT
CASSLDTDTDTQYF
>.|TRBJ2-7|TRBV27|.
TGTGCCAGCATGACCCGGAACAGTTACGAGCAGTACTTC
CASMTRNSYEQYF
>.|TRBJ2-1|TRBV5-8|.
TGTGCCAGCAGCCCCAGCTACAATGAGCAGTTCTTC
CASSPSYNEQFF
>.|TRBJ1-2|TRBV4-1|.
TGCGCCAGCAGCCAAGAGGGCAGGGTGGGCTATGGCTACACCTTC
CASSQEGRVGYGYTF
>.|TRBJ2-3|TRBV7-9|TRBD1
TGTGCCAGCAGGTCTGGGACAGCTAGCACAGATACGCAGTATTTT
CASRSGTASTDTQYF
>.|TRBJ1-2|TRBV6-6|.
TGTGCCAGCAGTCCCCGCTCGACAGACAGCTATGGCTACACCTTC
CASSPRSTDSYGYTF
>few|TRBJ2-5|TRBV7-7|.
TGTGCCGTCTCCAGGGAGGAAGAGACCCAGTACTTC
CAVSREEETQYF
>.|TRBJ2-2|TRBV6-4|.
TGTGCCAGCAGTGACAGGGACGGCGGGGAGCTGTTTTTT
CASSDRDGGELFF
>.|TRBJ2-7|TRBV30|.
TGTGCCTGGAGTGTTTCGCGGGACGTCGAGCAGTACTTC
CAWSVSRDVEQYF
>.|TRBJ1-5|TRBV10-3|.
TGTGCCATCAGTGAGTCCGAAGGAAATCAGCCCCAGCATTTT
CAISESEGNQPQHF
>.|TRBJ2-7|TRBV11-2|.
TGTGCCAGCAGCAGTAGTCGCCCCTCATCCTCCTACGAGCAGTACTTC
CASSSSRPSSSYEQYF
>.|TRBJ1-4|TRBV6-5|.
TGTGCCAGCAGTTCCGGGACCGATGTGATGGAAAAACTGTTTTTT
CASSSGTDVMEKLFF
>.|TRBJ2-4|TRBV5-4|.
TGTGCCAGCAGCTTGGGGTCAGGGTCTGTCAACATTCAGTACTTC
CASSLGSGSVNIQYF
>.|TRBJ2-7|TRBV7-2|TRBD2
TGTGCCAGCAGCTTAAGTGTGGCTAGCGGGAGATCCTACGAGCAGTACTTC
CASSLSVASGRSYEQYF
>.|TRBJ1-4|TRBV14|.
TGTGCCAGCAGCCAAGCCTTCTTGGGGAAACTGTTTTTT
CASSQAFLGKLFF
>.|TRBJ1-4|TRBV7-9|.
TGTGCCAGCAGCTTAGATTACACAACTAATGAAAAACTGTTTTTT
CASSLDYTTNEKLFF
>.|TRBJ2-1|TRBV11-3|TRBD1
TGTGCCAGTGGGACAGGCAACAATGAGCAGTTCTTC
CASGTGNNEQFF
>.|TRBJ1-5|TRBV6-1|.
TGTGCCAGCAAGGTCGGAGGAGGGAGCAATCAGCCCCAGCATTTT
CASKVGGGSNQPQHF
>.|TRBJ2-7|TRBV30|.
TGTGCCGGAACAGGGAGCTCCTACGAGCAGTACTTC
CAGTGSSYEQYF
>once|TRBJ1-1|TRBV18|.
TGTGCCAGCTCACTCCTTCGGGGCACGCCGGGGCCTGAAGCTTTCTTT
CASSLLRGTPGPEAFF
>.|TRBJ1-6|TRBV2|.
TGTGCCAGCAGTGTGAGGCAGAGCTCCTATAATTCACCCCTCCACTTT
CASSVRQSSYNSPLHF
>.|TRBJ2-5|TRBV29-1|TRBD2
TGCAGCGTTGAAGAAGGGATAGCGGGAGTCCCAGAGACCCAGTACTTC
CSVEEGIAGVPETQYF
>.|TRBJ1-4|TRBV18|.
TGTGCCAGCTCGCTGGGGGAAGGCGAAAAACTGTTTTTT
CASSLGEGEKLFF
>once|TRBJ2-1|TRBV7-2|.
TGTGCCAGCAGTTCAGCTACAGGGAGGGCTGCCTACAATGAGCAGTTCTTC
CASSSATGRAAYNEQFF
>.|TRBJ2-1|TRBV28|.
TGTGCCAGCACCGGGGGGGACAGACACTACAATGAGCAGTTCTTC
CASTGGDRHYNEQFF
>.|TRBJ2-3|TRBV5-1|.
TGCGCCAGCAGCTACCCGCACACAGATACGCAGTATTTT
CASSYPHTDTQYF
>.|TRBJ2-2|TRBV10-1|TRBD2
TGCGCCAGCAGGCGGGGGAGAAACACCGGGGAGCTGTTTTTT
CASRRGRNTGELFF
>.|TRBJ2-7|TRBV6-5|.
TGTGCCAGCAGAAAACGGGGCCAGGGATCCTACGAGCAGTACTTC
CASRKRGQGSYEQYF
>.|TRBJ1-3|TRBV5-1|.
TGCGCCAGCAGCTCTCTGAATGGGGGCAGTGGAAACACCATATATTTT
CASSSLNGGSGNTIYF
>few|TRBJ2-7|TRBV7-9|.
TGTGCCAGCAGCTTAACGGGGCCGGGGCCCTACGAGCAGTACTTC
CASSLTGPGPYEQYF
>.|TRBJ2-2|TRBV5-1|TRBD1
TGCGCCAGCAGCTTGACAGGGGTATCAGACACCGGGGAGCTGTTTTTT
CASSLTGVSDTGELFF
>once|TRBJ2-1|TRBV7-2|TRBD1
TGTGCCAGCAGTTGGACAGGGACCAATGAGCAGTTCTTC
CASSWTGTNEQFF